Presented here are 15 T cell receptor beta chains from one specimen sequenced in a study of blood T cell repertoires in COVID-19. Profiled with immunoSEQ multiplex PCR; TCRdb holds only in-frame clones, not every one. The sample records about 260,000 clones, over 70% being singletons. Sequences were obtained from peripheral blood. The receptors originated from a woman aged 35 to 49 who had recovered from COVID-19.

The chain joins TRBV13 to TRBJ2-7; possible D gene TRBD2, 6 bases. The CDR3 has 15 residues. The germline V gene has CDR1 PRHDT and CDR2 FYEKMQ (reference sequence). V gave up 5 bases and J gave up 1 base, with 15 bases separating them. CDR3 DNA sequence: TGTGCCAGCAGCCCTGGGGTGGGGGGTTCCTACGAGCAGTACTTC. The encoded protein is CASSPGVGGSYEQYF.

The CDR3 reads CASSQRGAAGYTF. CDR3 in DNA: TGTGCCAGCAGCCAGCGGGGGGCGGCCGGCTACACCTTC. The V call is TRBV12-3 or TRBV12-4, the J call TRBJ1-2; possible D gene TRBD1, 6 bases. This CDR3 is built from 13 residues. Trimming shortened V by 6 bases and J by 8 bases, and 16 bases separated the two germline ends.

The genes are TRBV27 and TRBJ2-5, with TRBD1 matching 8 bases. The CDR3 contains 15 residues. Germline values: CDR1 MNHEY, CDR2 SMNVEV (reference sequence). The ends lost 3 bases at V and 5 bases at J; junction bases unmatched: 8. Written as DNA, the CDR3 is TGTGCCAGCAGTTTTACAGGGGGGTACATTGAGACCCAGTACTTC. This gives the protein CASSFTGGYIETQYF.

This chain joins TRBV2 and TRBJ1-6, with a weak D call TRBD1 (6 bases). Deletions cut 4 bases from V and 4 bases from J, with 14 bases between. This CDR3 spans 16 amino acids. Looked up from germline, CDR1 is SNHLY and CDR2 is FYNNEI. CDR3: CASSAQGKLYNSPLHF. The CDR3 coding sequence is TGTGCCAGCAGTGCACAGGGTAAATTATATAATTCACCCCTCCACTTT.

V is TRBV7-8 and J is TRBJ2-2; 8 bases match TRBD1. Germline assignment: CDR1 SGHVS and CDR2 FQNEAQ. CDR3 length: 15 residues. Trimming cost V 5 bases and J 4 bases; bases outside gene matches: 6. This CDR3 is CASSGEQGVTGELFF. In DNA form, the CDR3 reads TGTGCCAGCAGCGGCGAACAGGGGGTCACCGGGGAGCTGTTTTTT.

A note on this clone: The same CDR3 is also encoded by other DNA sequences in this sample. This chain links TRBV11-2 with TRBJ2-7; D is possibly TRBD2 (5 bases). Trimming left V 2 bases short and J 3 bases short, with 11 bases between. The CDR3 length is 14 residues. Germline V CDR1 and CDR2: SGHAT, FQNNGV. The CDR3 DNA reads TGTGCCAGCAGCTTAAGGGAGTCCAGCTACGAGCAGTACTTC. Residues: CASSLRESSYEQYF.

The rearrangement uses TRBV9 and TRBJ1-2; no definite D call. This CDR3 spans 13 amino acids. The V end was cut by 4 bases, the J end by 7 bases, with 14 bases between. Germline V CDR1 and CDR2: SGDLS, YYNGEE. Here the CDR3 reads CASSQIGIGGYTF. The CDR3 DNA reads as TGTGCCAGCAGCCAAATCGGTATCGGTGGCTACACCTTC.

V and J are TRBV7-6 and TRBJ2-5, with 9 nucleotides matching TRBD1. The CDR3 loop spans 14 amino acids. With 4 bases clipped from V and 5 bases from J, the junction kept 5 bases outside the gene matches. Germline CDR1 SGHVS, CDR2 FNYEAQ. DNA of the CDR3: TGTGCCAGCAGCTCTTTGACAGGGGGGGAGACCCAGTACTTC. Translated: CASSSLTGGETQYF.

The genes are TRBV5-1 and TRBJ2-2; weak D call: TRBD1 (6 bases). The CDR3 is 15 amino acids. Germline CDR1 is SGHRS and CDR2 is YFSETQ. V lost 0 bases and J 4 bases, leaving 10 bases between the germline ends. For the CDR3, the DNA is TGCGCCAGCAGCTTGGGACAGGTGCCCACCGGGGAGCTGTTTTTT. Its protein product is CASSLGQVPTGELFF.

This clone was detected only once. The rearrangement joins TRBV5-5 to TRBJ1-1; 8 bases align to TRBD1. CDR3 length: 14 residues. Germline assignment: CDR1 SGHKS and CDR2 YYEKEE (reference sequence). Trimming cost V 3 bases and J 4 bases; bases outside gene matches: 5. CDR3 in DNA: TGTGCCAGCAGCTCCTACAGGGGGAGCACTGAAGCTTTCTTT. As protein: CASSSYRGSTEAFF. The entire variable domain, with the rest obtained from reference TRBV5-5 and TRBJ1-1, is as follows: DAGVTQSPTHLIKTRGQQVTLRCSPISGHKSVSWYQQVLGQGPQFIFQYYEKEERGRGNFPDRFSARQFPNYSSELNVNALLLGDSALYLCASSSYRGSTEAFFGQGTRLTVV.

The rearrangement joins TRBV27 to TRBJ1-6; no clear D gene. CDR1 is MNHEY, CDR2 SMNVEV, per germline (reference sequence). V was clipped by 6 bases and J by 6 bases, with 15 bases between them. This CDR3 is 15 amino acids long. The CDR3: CASSHSAGSNSPLHF. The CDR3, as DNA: TGTGCCAGCAGCCACTCGGCGGGCAGTAATTCACCCCTCCACTTT.

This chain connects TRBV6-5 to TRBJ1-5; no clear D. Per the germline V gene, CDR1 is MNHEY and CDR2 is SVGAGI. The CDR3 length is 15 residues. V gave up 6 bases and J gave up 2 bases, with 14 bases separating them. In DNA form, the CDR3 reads TGTGCCAGCAGCCGCCTTGGTACGGGCAATCAGCCCCAGCATTTT. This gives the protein CASSRLGTGNQPQHF.

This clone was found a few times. CDR3 region: CASSIDQTGLGSPLHF. The CDR3 DNA reads TGTGCCAGTAGTATAGATCAAACAGGGTTAGGTTCACCCCTCCACTTT. The chain links TRBV19 to TRBJ1-6; weak D call: TRBD1 (6 bases). Germline CDR1 is LNHDA and CDR2 is SQIVND (reference sequence). The CDR3 is 16 residues long. Trimming pared 0 bases from V and 9 bases from J, leaving 15 bases between.

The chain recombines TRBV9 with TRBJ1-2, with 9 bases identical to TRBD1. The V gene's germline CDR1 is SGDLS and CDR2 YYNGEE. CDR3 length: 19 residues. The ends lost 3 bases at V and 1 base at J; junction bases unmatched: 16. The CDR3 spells CASSGDRAGGSRYNYGYTF. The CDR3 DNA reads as TGTGCCAGCAGCGGGGACAGGGCGGGCGGATCACGTTATAACTATGGCTACACCTTC.

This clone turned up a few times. CDR3 DNA: TGTGCCAGCTCACCTCCGGGACAGGGAGACTTATCAGGCGGGAACACCATATATTTT. This translates into CASSPPGQGDLSGGNTIYF. The genes are TRBV18 and TRBJ1-3; 9 bases agree with TRBD1. This CDR3 region has 19 residues. The junction had 19 bases not matched to a gene; V was cut back by 3 bases and J by 7 bases. CDR1 is KGHSH and CDR2 is LQKENI in the germline V gene.